Each of the 26 T cell receptor beta chains below was sequenced from the same sample in a study of blood T cell repertoires in COVID-19. Assay: immunoSEQ multiplex PCR; the TCRdb copy retains only in-frame clones and omits some. The sample includes tens of thousands of clones, approximately 91% of them seen just once. The sequenced sample was peripheral blood. The receptor source for this set is a man aged 50 to 60 with active COVID-19.

This chain connects TRBV9 to TRBJ2-1, with a weak D call TRBD2 (6 bases). Germline loops: CDR1 SGDLS, CDR2 YYNGEE. Trimming took off 7 bases at V and 8 bases at J, with 16 bases between the two ends. The CDR3 is made up of 13 amino acids. The CDR3 sequence: CASGRRGRDEQFF. CDR3 coding DNA: TGTGCCAGCGGAAGGCGGGGAAGGGATGAGCAGTTCTTC.

This clone appeared once. The rearrangement joins TRBV18 to TRBJ2-1; 12 bases agree with TRBD2. The J segment lost 7 bases and the V segment lost 3 bases, leaving 7 bases of the junction unmatched. Germline CDR1 KGHSH, CDR2 LQKENI. CDR3 length: 16 residues. CDR3 coding DNA: TGTGCCAGCTCACCCGCTAGCGGGGGGGCGCGGAATGAGCAGTTCTTC. It codes for CASSPASGGARNEQFF.

The V and J genes are TRBV29-1 and TRBJ2-5; D is uncertain. The germline gives CDR1 SQVTM, CDR2 ANQGSEA. V was shortened by 6 bases and J by 4 bases, with 9 bases between the two germline ends. The CDR3 length is 11 residues. The CDR3 sequence: CSVPIRETQYF. CDR3 nucleotides: TGCAGCGTCCCCATCAGAGAGACCCAGTACTTC.

The V call is TRBV18, the J call TRBJ1-2, with TRBD1 matching 8 bases. CDR1 is KGHSH, CDR2 LQKENI, per germline. The CDR3 is 14 amino acids. V shed 3 bases, J shed 7 bases, and the junction held 7 bases outside the gene matches. The CDR3 here is CASSPPGGSGGYTF. The DNA of the CDR3 is TGTGCCAGCTCACCCCCAGGGGGCTCTGGTGGCTACACCTTC.

This chain joins TRBV19 and TRBJ1-1; D is unclear. The CDR3 has 15 residues. Germline CDR1 LNHDA, CDR2 SQIVND (reference sequence). The germline V and J ends were trimmed by 7 bases and 0 bases, with 15 bases remaining between them. The chain's CDR3 is CASTATWQMNTEAFF. The CDR3 region has the DNA TGTGCCAGTACCGCGACTTGGCAGATGAACACTGAAGCTTTCTTT.

The rearrangement uses TRBV7-2 and TRBJ2-7, with D unclear. This CDR3 is 11 amino acids long. Germline V gives CDR1 SGHTA, CDR2 FQGNSA. V lost 1 base, J lost 12 bases, and 10 bases lay in between. The CDR3 region is CASSLGADRYF. The CDR3 DNA reads as TGTGCCAGCAGCTTAGGGGCAGATCGGTACTTC.

This clone was counted between two and nine times. V usage is TRBV11-3 and J usage is TRBJ1-1; 8 bases align to TRBD1. V lost 3 bases to trimming and J lost 11 bases; unmatched junction nucleotides: 14. This CDR3 has 15 residues. In germline, CDR1 is SGHNT, CDR2 YENEEA. CDR3 bases: TGTGCCAGCAGCTTTTGGGGACAGGACCGTCCTGGGGCTTTCTTT. This encodes CASSFWGQDRPGAFF.

This CDR3 reads CASSAQGNSYEQYF. The CDR3 DNA reads TGTGCCAGCAGCGCCCAGGGGAACTCCTACGAGCAGTACTTC. This chain uses TRBV7-2 with TRBJ2-7, with D possibly TRBD1 on 6 matching bases. Per the germline V gene, CDR1 is SGHTA and CDR2 is FQGNSA. This CDR3 comprises 14 residues. The ends were cut back, 5 bases at V and 0 bases at J, with 11 bases in the middle.

The chain couples TRBV19 to TRBJ1-3; D perhaps matches TRBD1 (6 bases). The germline gives CDR1 LNHDA, CDR2 SQIVND (reference sequence). This CDR3 has 14 amino acids. The V end was cut by 4 bases, the J end by 0 bases, with 7 bases between. CDR3 sequence reads: CASSRTASGNTIYF. In DNA, the CDR3 is TGTGCCAGTAGTAGGACAGCCTCTGGAAACACCATATATTTT. The variable domain in full, completed from reference TRBV19 and TRBJ1-3, reads DGGITQSPKYLFRKEGQNVTLSCEQNLNHDAMYWYRQDPGQGLRLIYYSQIVNDFQKGDIAEGYSVSREKKESFPLTVTSAQKNPTAFYLCASSRTASGNTIYFGEGSWLTVV.

This sequence joins TRBV5-4 and TRBJ2-4; 7 nucleotides line up with TRBD1. Germline V lookup: CDR1 SGHNT, CDR2 YYREEE (reference sequence). The CDR3 loop spans 16 amino acids. With 2 bases clipped from V and 1 base from J, the junction kept 6 bases outside the gene matches. DNA of the CDR3: TGTGCCAGCAGCTTAGACAGGGAAGGGGCCAAAAACATTCAGTACTTC. Translation gives CASSLDREGAKNIQYF.

The chain joins TRBV7-9 to TRBJ2-6; possible D gene TRBD2, 5 bases. The germline V and J ends were trimmed by 5 bases and 0 bases, with 11 bases remaining between them. In germline, CDR1 is SEHNR, CDR2 FQNEAQ (reference sequence). This CDR3 contains 16 residues. CDR3 residues: CASSPTGDSGANVLTF. In nucleotides, the CDR3 is TGTGCCAGCAGCCCCACCGGGGACTCTGGGGCCAACGTCCTGACTTTC.

This clone occurred once. The rearrangement links TRBV30 to TRBJ2-5, with D possibly matching TRBD2 (6 bases). The CDR3 contains 13 residues. CDR1 is GTSNPN and CDR2 is SVGIG in the germline V gene (reference sequence). The V gene lost 0 bases and the J gene lost 5 bases, with 10 bases spanning the gap. The CDR3 spells CAWSVGGLETQYF. In DNA form, the CDR3 reads TGTGCCTGGAGTGTCGGAGGGTTGGAGACCCAGTACTTC.

The genes are TRBV28 and TRBJ2-2, with D perhaps TRBD1 (6 bases). This CDR3 has 17 residues. The germline CDR1 and CDR2 sequences are MDHEN and SYDVKM. V gave up 0 bases and J gave up 2 bases, with 13 bases separating them. The CDR3 DNA sequence: TGTGCCAGCAGTTTATGGGGGCCAGGGGTTAACACCGGGGAGCTGTTTTTT. Residues: CASSLWGPGVNTGELFF.

The chain recombines TRBV5-4 with TRBJ1-4; D possibly corresponds to TRBD1 (5 bases). The CDR3 has 13 residues. Germline values: CDR1 SGHNT, CDR2 YYREEE (reference sequence). Trimming pared 2 bases from V and 5 bases from J, leaving 7 bases between. CDR3 sequence reads: CASSFGQNEKLFF. The CDR3 DNA sequence: TGTGCCAGCAGCTTCGGACAAAATGAAAAACTGTTTTTT. The full variable domain, its missing parts supplied by reference TRBV5-4 and TRBJ1-4, is ETGVTQSPTHLIKTRGQQVTLRCSSQSGHNTVSWYQQALGQGPQFIFQYYREEENGRGNFPPRFSGLQFPNYSSELNVNALELDDSALYLCASSFGQNEKLFFGSGTQLSVL.

This chain uses TRBV27 with TRBJ1-1, with a weak D call TRBD1 (6 bases). The CDR3 has 14 amino acids. Per germline, CDR1 MNHEY and CDR2 SMNVEV (reference sequence). Deletions cut 3 bases from V and 3 bases from J, with 11 bases between. The CDR3 here is CASSLDPGDTEAFF. CDR3 bases: TGTGCCAGCAGTTTGGATCCAGGGGACACTGAAGCTTTCTTT.

V is TRBV4-2 and J is TRBJ2-3; 9 bases match TRBD2. The CDR3 has 16 amino acids. Trimming removed 0 bases from V and 3 bases from J; junction bases left unmatched: 4. The germline CDR1 and CDR2 sequences are LGHNA and YNFKEQ. This CDR3 reads CASSQDSGGLTDTQYF. The CDR3 DNA is TGTGCCAGCAGCCAAGATAGCGGGGGTTTGACAGATACGCAGTATTTT.

The chain links TRBV11-3 to TRBJ2-3, with D maybe TRBD2 (6 bases). In germline, CDR1 is SGHNT, CDR2 YENEEA. The germline V and J ends were trimmed by 5 bases and 8 bases, with 17 bases remaining between them. The CDR3 runs to 14 residues. CDR3 residues: CASSPTDYYPTQYF. The CDR3 region has the DNA TGTGCCAGCAGCCCAACGGACTATTACCCTACGCAGTATTTT.

This chain joins TRBV7-2 and TRBJ1-3; TRBD1 might be the D (6 bases). The CDR3 is 15 amino acids. Deletions cut 4 bases from V and 4 bases from J, with 14 bases between. CDR1 SGHTA and CDR2 FQGNSA come from the germline V gene. CDR3 sequence (DNA): TGTGCCAGCAGCTCCTTCAGGGGTTCGGGAAACACCATATATTTT. It encodes CASSSFRGSGNTIYF.

CDR3: CASSPGTGRAKAFF. CDR3 DNA sequence: TGTGCCAGCAGTCCCGGGACAGGGAGGGCGAAGGCTTTCTTT. The rearrangement joins TRBV6-5 to TRBJ1-1; 9 bases agree with TRBD1. The CDR3 extends over 14 amino acids. V lost 5 bases to trimming and J lost 11 bases; unmatched junction nucleotides: 12. The V gene's germline CDR1 is MNHEY and CDR2 SVGAGI.

The rearrangement joins TRBV5-1 to TRBJ1-2; D is perhaps TRBD1 (6 bases). Germline CDR1 SGHRS, CDR2 YFSETQ. The CDR3 has 13 amino acids. The V end was cut by 0 bases, the J end by 6 bases, with 9 bases between. For the CDR3, the DNA is TGCGCCAGCAGCTTGGCCCACAGGGATGGCTACACCTTC. This translates into CASSLAHRDGYTF.

The rearrangement links TRBV5-5 to TRBJ2-3; 9 bases fit TRBD1. J was trimmed by 2 bases and V by 3 bases; bases with no gene match: 4. Germline loops: CDR1 SGHKS, CDR2 YYEKEE (reference sequence). The CDR3 is 15 amino acids. The CDR3 region has the DNA TGTGCCAGCAGCTCGGGACAGGGTAACACAGATACGCAGTATTTT. It translates to CASSSGQGNTDTQYF.

This chain connects TRBV6-5 to TRBJ1-1, with 7 positions matching TRBD1. CDR3 size: 11 residues. Losses at the gene ends were 6 bases for V and 8 bases for J; bases not matched to a gene: 3. Germline values: CDR1 MNHEY, CDR2 SVGAGI. CDR3 region: CASRRDREAFF. The CDR3 coding sequence is TGTGCCAGCAGGAGGGACAGAGAAGCTTTCTTT.

The chain links TRBV7-9 to TRBJ2-7, with 10 bases matching TRBD2. Germline trimming cut 6 bases from V and 5 bases from J; bases unmatched to any gene: 4. CDR1 is SEHNR, CDR2 FQNEAQ, per germline (reference sequence). The CDR3 consists of 13 residues. The CDR3 bases are TGTGCCAGCAGACTAGCGGGAACACACGAGCAGTACTTC. This gives the protein CASRLAGTHEQYF.

The chain links TRBV4-1 to TRBJ1-1; 8 bases are shared with TRBD1. After removal of 0 bases from V and 4 bases from J, the junction contained 10 bases not matched to a gene. The CDR3 is made up of 17 amino acids. Germline CDR1 MGHRA, CDR2 YSYEKL. The CDR3 is CASSQDQDRVSSTEAFF. CDR3 nucleotide sequence: TGCGCCAGCAGCCAAGATCAGGACAGGGTCTCGAGCACTGAAGCTTTCTTT.

V usage is TRBV25-1 and J usage is TRBJ2-2, with a weak D call TRBD2 (6 bases). The germline gives CDR1 MGHDK, CDR2 SYGVNS. Trimming shortened V by 8 bases and J by 5 bases, and 15 bases separated the two germline ends. This CDR3 comprises 14 residues. CDR3: CASHGGSETGELFF. The CDR3 nucleotides are TGTGCCAGCCACGGGGGATCCGAGACCGGGGAGCTGTTTTTT.

The chain uses TRBV21-1 and TRBJ1-2. TRBV21-1 is labeled a pseudogene. This CDR3 has 11 residues. The CDR3 DNA reads TGTGCCAGCGGGAGTCCCTATGGCTACACCTTC. The encoded protein is CASGSPYGYTF.